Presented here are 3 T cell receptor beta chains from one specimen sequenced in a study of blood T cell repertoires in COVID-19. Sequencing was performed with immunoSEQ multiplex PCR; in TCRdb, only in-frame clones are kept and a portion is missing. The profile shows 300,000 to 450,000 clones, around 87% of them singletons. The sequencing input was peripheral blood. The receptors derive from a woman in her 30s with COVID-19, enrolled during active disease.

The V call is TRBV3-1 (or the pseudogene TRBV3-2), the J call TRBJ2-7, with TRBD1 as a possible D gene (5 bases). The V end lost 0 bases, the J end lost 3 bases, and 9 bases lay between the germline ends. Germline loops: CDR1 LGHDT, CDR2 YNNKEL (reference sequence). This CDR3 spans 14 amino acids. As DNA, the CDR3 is TGTGCCAGCAGCCAAGATAGGGGCAGCTACGAGCAGTACTTC. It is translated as CASSQDRGSYEQYF.

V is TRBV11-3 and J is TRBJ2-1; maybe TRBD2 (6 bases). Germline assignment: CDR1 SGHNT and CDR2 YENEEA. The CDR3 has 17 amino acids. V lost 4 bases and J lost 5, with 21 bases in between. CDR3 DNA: TGTGCCAGCAGCTCAGATGCCTGGGGCCGGGGGAACAATGAGCAGTTCTTC. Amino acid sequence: CASSSDAWGRGNNEQFF.

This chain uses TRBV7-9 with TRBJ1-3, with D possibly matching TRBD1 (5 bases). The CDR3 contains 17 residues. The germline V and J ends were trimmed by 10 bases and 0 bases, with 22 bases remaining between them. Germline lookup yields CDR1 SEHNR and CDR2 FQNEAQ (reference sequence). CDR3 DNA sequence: TGTGCCACAAACAACCGGGACTCTAAGAGCTCTGGAAACACCATATATTTT. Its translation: CATNNRDSKSSGNTIYF.